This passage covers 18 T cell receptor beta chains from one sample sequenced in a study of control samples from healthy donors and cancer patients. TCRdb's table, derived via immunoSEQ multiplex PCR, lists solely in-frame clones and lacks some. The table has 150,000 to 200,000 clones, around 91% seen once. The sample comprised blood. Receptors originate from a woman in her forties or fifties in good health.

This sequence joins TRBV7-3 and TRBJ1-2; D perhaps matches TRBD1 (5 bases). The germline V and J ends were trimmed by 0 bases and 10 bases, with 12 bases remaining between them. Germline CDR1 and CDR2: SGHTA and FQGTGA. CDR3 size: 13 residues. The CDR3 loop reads CASSLTREGNYTF. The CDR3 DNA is TGTGCCAGCAGCTTAACGAGAGAGGGGAACTACACCTTC.

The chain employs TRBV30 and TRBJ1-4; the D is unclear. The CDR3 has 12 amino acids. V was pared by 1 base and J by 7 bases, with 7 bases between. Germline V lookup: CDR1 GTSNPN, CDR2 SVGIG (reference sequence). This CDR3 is CAWSELGEKLFF. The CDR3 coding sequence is TGTGCCTGGAGTGAGCTTGGTGAAAAACTGTTTTTT.

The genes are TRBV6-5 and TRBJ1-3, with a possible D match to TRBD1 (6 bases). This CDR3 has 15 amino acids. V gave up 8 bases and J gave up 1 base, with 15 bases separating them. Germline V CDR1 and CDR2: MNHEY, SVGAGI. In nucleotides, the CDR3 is TGTGCCAGCGGGGCACTAGGGGGTTCTGGAAACACCATATATTTT. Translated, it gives CASGALGGSGNTIYF.

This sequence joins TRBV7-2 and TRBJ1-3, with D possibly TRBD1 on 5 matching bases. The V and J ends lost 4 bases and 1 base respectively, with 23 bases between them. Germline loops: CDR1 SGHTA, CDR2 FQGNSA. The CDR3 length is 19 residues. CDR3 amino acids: CASSSLREQTLRSGNTIYF. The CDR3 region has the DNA TGTGCCAGCAGCTCCCTCAGGGAACAGACCCTCAGGTCTGGAAACACCATATATTTT.

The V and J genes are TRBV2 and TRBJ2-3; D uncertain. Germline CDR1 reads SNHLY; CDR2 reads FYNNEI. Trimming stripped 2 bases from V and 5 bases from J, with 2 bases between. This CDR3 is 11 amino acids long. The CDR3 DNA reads TGTGCCAGCAGTGAACTAGATACGCAGTATTTT. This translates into CASSELDTQYF.

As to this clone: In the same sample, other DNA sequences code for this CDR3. The CDR3 loop is CASKQNRDFYNEQFF. CDR3 in DNA: TGTGCCAGCAAACAAAATCGGGACTTCTACAATGAGCAGTTCTTC. J is TRBJ2-1 and V is TRBV3-1 (or the pseudogene TRBV3-2); weak D call: TRBD2 (6 bases). The CDR3 loop spans 15 amino acids. V lost 7 bases, J lost 3 bases, and 16 bases lay in between. In germline, CDR1 is LGHDT, CDR2 YNNKEL (reference sequence).

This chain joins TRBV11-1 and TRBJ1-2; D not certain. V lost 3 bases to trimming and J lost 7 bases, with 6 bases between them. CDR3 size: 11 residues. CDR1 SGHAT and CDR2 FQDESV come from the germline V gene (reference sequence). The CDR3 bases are TGTGCCAGCAGCTTCCGGGGTGGCTACACCTTC. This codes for CASSFRGGYTF.

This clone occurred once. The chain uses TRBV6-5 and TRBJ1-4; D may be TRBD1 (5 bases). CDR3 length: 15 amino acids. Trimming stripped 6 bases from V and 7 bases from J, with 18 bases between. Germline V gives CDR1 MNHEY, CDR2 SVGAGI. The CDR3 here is CASRDGTGLREKLFF. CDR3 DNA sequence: TGTGCCAGCAGGGACGGGACGGGGTTGCGTGAAAAACTGTTTTTT.

The CDR3 region has the DNA TGTGCCAGCACACAGGGCATCTATGGCTACACCTTC. Protein product: CASTQGIYGYTF. This chain links TRBV2 with TRBJ1-2; D may be TRBD1 (6 bases). CDR1 is SNHLY, CDR2 FYNNEI, per germline. The CDR3 sequence is 12 residues long. Trimming shortened V by 7 bases and J by 4 bases, and 10 bases separated the two germline ends.

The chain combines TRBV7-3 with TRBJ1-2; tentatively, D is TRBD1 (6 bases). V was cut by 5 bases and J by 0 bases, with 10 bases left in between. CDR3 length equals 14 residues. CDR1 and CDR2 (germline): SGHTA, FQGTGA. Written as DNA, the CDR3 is TGTGCCAGCAGCCCACAGGGAACTAACTATGGCTACACCTTC. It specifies CASSPQGTNYGYTF.

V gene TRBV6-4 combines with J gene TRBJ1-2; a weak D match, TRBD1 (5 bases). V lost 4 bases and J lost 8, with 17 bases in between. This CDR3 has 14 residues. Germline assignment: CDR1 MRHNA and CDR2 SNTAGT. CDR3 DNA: TGTGCCAGCAGTGCTGGGGACCGGATGAGGGGCTACACCTTC. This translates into CASSAGDRMRGYTF.

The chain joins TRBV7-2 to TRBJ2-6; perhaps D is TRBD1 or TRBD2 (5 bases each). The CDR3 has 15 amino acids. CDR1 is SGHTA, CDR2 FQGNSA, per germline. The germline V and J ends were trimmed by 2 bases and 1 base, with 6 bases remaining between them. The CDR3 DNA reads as TGTGCCAGCAGCTTATGGGGGTCTGGGGCCAACGTCCTGACTTTC. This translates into CASSLWGSGANVLTF.

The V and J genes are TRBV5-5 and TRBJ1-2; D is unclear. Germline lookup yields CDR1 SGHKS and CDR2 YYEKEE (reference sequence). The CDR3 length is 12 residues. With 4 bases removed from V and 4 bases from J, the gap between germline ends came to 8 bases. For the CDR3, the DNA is TGTGCCAGCAGCCCTTCCGGCTATGGCTACACCTTC. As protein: CASSPSGYGYTF.

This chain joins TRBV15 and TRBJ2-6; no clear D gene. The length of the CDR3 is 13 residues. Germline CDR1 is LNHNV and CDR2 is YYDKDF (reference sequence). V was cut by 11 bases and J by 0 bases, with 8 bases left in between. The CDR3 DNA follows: TGTGCCGCCCAGCTCTCTGGGGCCAACGTCCTGACTTTC. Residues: CAAQLSGANVLTF.

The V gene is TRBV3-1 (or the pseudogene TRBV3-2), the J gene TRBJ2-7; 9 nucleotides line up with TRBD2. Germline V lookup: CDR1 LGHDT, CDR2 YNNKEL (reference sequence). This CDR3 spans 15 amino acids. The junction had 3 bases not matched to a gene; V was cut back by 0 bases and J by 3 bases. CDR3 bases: TGTGCCAGCAGCCAAGAAGTACTAGCGGGCTACGAGCAGTACTTC. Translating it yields CASSQEVLAGYEQYF.

The DNA for the CDR3 is TGTGCCAGCAGCCTATTATCAGGGGGCAAGGGTGGCTACACCTTC. Translated, it gives CASSLLSGGKGGYTF. The J gene is TRBJ1-2, the V gene TRBV3-1 (or the pseudogene TRBV3-2); 8 bases map to TRBD1. The CDR3 extends over 15 amino acids. The germline V gene encodes CDR1 LGHDT and CDR2 YNNKEL (reference sequence). V lost 4 bases to trimming and J lost 7 bases; unmatched junction nucleotides: 11.

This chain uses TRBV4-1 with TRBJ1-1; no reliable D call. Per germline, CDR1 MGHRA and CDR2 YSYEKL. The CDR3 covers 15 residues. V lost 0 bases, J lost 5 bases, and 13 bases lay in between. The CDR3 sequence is CASSQEVTLRTEAFF. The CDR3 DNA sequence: TGCGCCAGCAGCCAAGAAGTAACACTACGAACTGAAGCTTTCTTT.

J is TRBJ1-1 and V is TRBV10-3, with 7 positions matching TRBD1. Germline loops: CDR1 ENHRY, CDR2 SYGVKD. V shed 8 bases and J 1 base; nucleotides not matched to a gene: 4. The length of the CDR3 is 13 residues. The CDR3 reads CAIGTAQNTEAFF. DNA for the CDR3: TGTGCCATCGGGACAGCTCAGAACACTGAAGCTTTCTTT.